Listed here are 8 T cell receptor beta chains from one sample, sequenced in a study of shared clonotypes between healthy human individuals. Sequencing was performed with immunoSEQ multiplex PCR; in TCRdb, only in-frame clones are kept and a portion is missing. This repertoire shows under 650,000 clones, about 96% found once; its top ten account for roughly 0.06%. Sequencing was performed on naive CD4+ T cells sorted from blood. As for subset: CD45RA+ positively selected. The receptors here all came from a woman in her twenties or thirties in good health.

The chain links TRBV11-1 to TRBJ1-5; D call uncertain. Germline lookup yields CDR1 SGHAT and CDR2 FQDESV (reference sequence). The V end was cut by 5 bases, the J end by 5 bases, with 10 bases between. The CDR3 runs 13 residues. Here the CDR3 reads CASSTSTDQPQHF. The CDR3 bases are TGTGCCAGCAGCACCAGCACAGATCAGCCCCAGCATTTT.

The chain recombines TRBV5-8 with TRBJ2-5, with 8 positions matching TRBD2. Germline lookup yields CDR1 SGHTS and CDR2 YDEGEE. After removal of 4 bases from V and 11 bases from J, the junction contained 16 bases not matched to a gene. The CDR3 loop spans 15 amino acids. This CDR3 reads CASSTWGSGASEQYF. The CDR3 region has the DNA TGTGCCAGCAGCACTTGGGGTAGCGGGGCCTCAGAGCAGTACTTC.

The chain links TRBV6-5 to TRBJ2-7, with no clear D. The germline V gene encodes CDR1 MNHEY and CDR2 SVGAGI. V lost 6 bases to trimming and J lost 0 bases, with 9 bases between them. The CDR3 loop spans 13 amino acids. The CDR3 region is CASRKISSYEQYF. The CDR3 region has the DNA TGTGCCAGCAGGAAAATTAGCTCCTACGAGCAGTACTTC.

The rearrangement uses TRBV6-4 and TRBJ2-3; D call uncertain. The CDR3 covers 14 residues. V was clipped by 2 bases and J by 6 bases, with 12 bases between them. Germline V gene sequence: CDR1 MRHNA, CDR2 SNTAGT. CDR3 in amino acids: CASSDASGPDTQYF. The DNA of the CDR3 is TGTGCCAGCAGTGACGCCTCAGGACCGGATACGCAGTATTTT.

The gene calls are TRBV6-1 and TRBJ1-5; no clear D gene. Trimming took 2 bases from V and 7 from J, leaving 15 bases between them. This CDR3 region has 15 residues. Germline V CDR1 and CDR2: MNHNS, SASEGT. The CDR3 DNA reads as TGTGCCAGCAGTGAATATCCAGGTCGGGAGCAGCCCCAGCATTTT. Translating it yields CASSEYPGREQPQHF.

The chain has TRBV14 and TRBJ2-5; 10 bases map to TRBD2. The DNA end is a closer match to TRBJ2-7, so the J assignment may be wrong. The CDR3 runs to 15 residues. Germline V gives CDR1 SGHDN, CDR2 FVKESK. DNA for the CDR3: TGTGCCAGCAGCCAGATACTAGCGGGACTCTACGAGCAGTACTTC. Its translation is CASSQILAGLYEQYF.

The genes are TRBV4-1 and TRBJ2-2; D is unresolved. Germline lookup yields CDR1 MGHRA and CDR2 YSYEKL. The CDR3 runs 16 residues. Trimming took off 3 bases at V and 8 bases at J, with 19 bases between the two ends. CDR3: CASSHKDTTFRGELFF. DNA for the CDR3: TGCGCCAGCAGCCACAAAGATACGACCTTTCGGGGGGAGCTGTTTTTT.

The chain uses TRBV4-1 and TRBJ2-7; 10 bases map to TRBD2. J gave up 5 bases and V 0 bases, and 10 bases lay outside the gene matches. Germline lookup yields CDR1 MGHRA and CDR2 YSYEKL. This CDR3 region has 17 residues. The CDR3 DNA sequence: TGCGCCAGCAGCCAAGATAGTATGCTAGCGGGAGTAAACGAGCAGTACTTC. This gives the protein CASSQDSMLAGVNEQYF.